A single T cell receptor beta chain is shown here with its context. Antigen specificity is unknown. V was cut by 3 bases and J by 7 bases, with 6 bases left in between. Germline loops: CDR1 ENHRY, CDR2 SYGVKD. The CDR3 spans 11 residues. This sample was taken from a study of glioma-infiltrating T cells. TCR alpha and beta CDR3 regions were amplified from RNA using iRepertoire nested multiplex PCR. Tissue mRNA or PBMC total RNA, roughly 100-400 ng, went into one-step reverse transcription and amplification. TCRdb independently ran MiXCR on the multiplex PCR reads; one entry per CDR3 protein. The repertoire holds about 140,000 distinct CDR3 sequences, with roughly 43% as singletons. Study outcomes and limitations: Gliomas, especially low-grade, showed above-expected tissue-blood divergence; non-neoplastic patients showed below.

The chain uses TRBV10-3 and TRBJ1-2, with D unresolved. Source material: glioma tissue, nonneoplastic brain tissue, or PBMCs (not recorded which). The receptor was isolated from a human donor with low-grade glioma or glioblastoma, undergoing nonglioma brain surgery, or in good health (not recorded which). The CDR3 DNA is TGTGCCATCAGTGACCACCTTGGCTACACCTTC. Translated, it gives CAISDHLGYTF.